The clone carrying this T cell receptor beta chain was picked up a small number of times. What it recognizes is unknown. The CDR3 is 13 amino acids. CDR1 and CDR2 (germline): MNHNY, SVGAGI (reference sequence). Trimming cost V 7 bases and J 13 bases, with 23 bases left between them. This entry belongs to a study of identical twins. MiXCR, run by TCRdb on the 5' RACE reads, gives a single entry per CDR3 protein. The data contain under 900,000 distinct CDR3 sequences, 9% to 15% of them seen just once; the ten biggest clones take up roughly 1.5%. General study findings and limits: Conclusions rested on cross-sectional statistics rather than following the same donors. Models underestimated out-of-frame TCR alpha sharing in monozygotic twins.

The data were also submitted as part of a second study, on yellow fever vaccine responses in identical twins.

The rearrangement joins TRBV6-6 to TRBJ2-7; D may be TRBD1 or TRBD2 (5 bases each). Sample: PBMCs. The TCR originated in a woman between 18 and 30 years old in good health. The CDR3 loop reads CASIYSIRQRDYF. In DNA, the CDR3 is TGTGCCAGCATTTATTCGATCCGTCAGAGGGACTACTTC.